The clone carrying this TCR beta chain was seen once. Antigen unknown. The protocol was immunoSEQ multiplex PCR, while the TCRdb copy is restricted to in-frame clones and leaves out a portion. The table lists approximately 140,000 clones, around 95% of them singletons. Trimming took 5 bases from V and 4 from J, leaving 14 bases between them. CDR1 is LNHDA and CDR2 is SQIVND in the germline V gene (reference sequence). The CDR3 extends over 14 amino acids. The entry originates in a study of T cell responses to AZD1222 COVID-19 vaccine. Study as a whole: Investigators merged groups given second doses at roughly 4 or roughly 12 weeks. Overall study results and limits: Spike-spanning, vaccine-associated CD4 TCRs were dominant at 160-218 and 743-854. White British people made up most donors, females outnumbered males, and clonal diversity was possibly underestimated. Nearly half of unique spike-specific TCRs reportedly avoided B.1.351 and B.1.1.7 mutated regions.

The sequenced sample was peripheral blood, obtained on day 0 of AZD1222 vaccination. J is TRBJ1-1 and V is TRBV19, with D possibly matching TRBD1 (5 bases). This clonotype originated in an adult in good health. CDR3 DNA: TGTGCCAGTAGTTTGGCAGGGTCGGCCACTGAAGCTTTCTTT. Translated, it gives CASSLAGSATEAFF.